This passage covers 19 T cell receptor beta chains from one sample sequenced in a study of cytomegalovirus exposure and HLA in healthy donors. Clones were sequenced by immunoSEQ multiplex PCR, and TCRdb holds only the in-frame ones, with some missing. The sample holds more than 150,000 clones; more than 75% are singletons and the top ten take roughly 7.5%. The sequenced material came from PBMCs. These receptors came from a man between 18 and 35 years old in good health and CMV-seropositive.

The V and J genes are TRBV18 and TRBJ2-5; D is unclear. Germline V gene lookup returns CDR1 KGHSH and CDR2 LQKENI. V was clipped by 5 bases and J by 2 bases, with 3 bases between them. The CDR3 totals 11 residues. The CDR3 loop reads CASSSQETQYF. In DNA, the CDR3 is TGTGCCAGCTCATCACAAGAGACCCAGTACTTC.

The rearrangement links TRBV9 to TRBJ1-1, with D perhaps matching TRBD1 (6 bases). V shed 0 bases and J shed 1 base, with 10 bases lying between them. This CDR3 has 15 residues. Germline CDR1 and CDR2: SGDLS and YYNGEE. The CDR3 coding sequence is TGTGCCAGCAGCGTAGATGGGGGGGCGAACACTGAAGCTTTCTTT. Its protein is CASSVDGGANTEAFF.

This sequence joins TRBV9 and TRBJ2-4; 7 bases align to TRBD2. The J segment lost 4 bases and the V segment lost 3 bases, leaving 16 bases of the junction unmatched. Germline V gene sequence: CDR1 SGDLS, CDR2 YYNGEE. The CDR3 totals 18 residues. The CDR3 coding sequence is TGTGCCAGCAGCGGAAACCCTAGCGGACGGGCCCCAAAAAACATTCAGTACTTC. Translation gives CASSGNPSGRAPKNIQYF.

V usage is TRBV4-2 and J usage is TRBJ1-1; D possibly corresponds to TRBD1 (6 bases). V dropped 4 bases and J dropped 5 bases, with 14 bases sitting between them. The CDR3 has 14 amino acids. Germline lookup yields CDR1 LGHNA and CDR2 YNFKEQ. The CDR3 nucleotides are TGTGCCAGCAGCCCCCTACAGGGTACGACTGAAGCTTTCTTT. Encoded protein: CASSPLQGTTEAFF.

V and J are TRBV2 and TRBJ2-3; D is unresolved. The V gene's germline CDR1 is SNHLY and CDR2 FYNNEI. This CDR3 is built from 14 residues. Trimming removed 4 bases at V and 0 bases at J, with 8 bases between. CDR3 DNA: TGTGCCAGCAGTGTCGCTCGGAGCACAGATACGCAGTATTTT. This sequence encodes CASSVARSTDTQYF.

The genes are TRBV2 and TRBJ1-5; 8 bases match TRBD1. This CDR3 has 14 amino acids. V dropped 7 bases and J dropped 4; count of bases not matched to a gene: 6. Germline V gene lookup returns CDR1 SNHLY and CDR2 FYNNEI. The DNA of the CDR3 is TGTGCCAGCACCCGGACAGGGAATAATCAGCCCCAGCATTTT. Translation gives CASTRTGNNQPQHF.

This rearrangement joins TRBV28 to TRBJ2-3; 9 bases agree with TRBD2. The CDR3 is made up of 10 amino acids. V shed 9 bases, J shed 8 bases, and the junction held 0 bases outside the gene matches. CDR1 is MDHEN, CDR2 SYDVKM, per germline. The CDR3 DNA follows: TGTGCCAGGACTAGCGGTACGCAGTATTTT. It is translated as CARTSGTQYF.

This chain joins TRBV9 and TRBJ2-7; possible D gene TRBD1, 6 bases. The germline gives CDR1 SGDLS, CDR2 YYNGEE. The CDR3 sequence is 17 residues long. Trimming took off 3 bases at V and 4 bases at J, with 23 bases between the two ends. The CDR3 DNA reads TGTGCCAGCAGCGCCGGAGCGGTGGGGGCGAAAACGTACGAGCAGTACTTC. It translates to CASSAGAVGAKTYEQYF.

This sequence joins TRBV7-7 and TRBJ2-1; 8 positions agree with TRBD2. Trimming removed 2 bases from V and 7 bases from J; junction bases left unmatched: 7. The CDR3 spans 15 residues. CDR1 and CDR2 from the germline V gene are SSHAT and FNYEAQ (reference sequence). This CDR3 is CASSLSSGRSNEQFF. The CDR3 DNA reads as TGTGCCAGCAGCTTAAGCAGCGGGAGATCTAATGAGCAGTTCTTC.

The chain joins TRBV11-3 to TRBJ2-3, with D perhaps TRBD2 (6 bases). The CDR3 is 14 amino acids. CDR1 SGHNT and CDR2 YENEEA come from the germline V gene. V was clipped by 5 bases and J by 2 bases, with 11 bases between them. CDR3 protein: CASSRGASTDTQYF. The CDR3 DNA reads TGTGCCAGCAGCCGCGGGGCTTCCACAGATACGCAGTATTTT.

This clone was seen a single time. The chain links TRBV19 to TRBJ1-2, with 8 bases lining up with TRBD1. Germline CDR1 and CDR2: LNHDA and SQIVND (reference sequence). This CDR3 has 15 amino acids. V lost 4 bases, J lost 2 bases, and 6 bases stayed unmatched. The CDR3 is CASSTDRDPNYGYTF. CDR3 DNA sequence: TGTGCCAGTAGTACGGACAGGGACCCAAACTATGGCTACACCTTC.

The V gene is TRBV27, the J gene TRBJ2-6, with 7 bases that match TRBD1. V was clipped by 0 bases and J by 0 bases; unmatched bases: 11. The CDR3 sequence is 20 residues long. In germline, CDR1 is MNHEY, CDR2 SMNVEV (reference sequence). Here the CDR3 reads CASSLSPLAGGISGANVLTF. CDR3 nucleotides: TGTGCCAGCAGTTTATCCCCCTTGGCAGGGGGTATCTCTGGGGCCAACGTCCTGACTTTC.

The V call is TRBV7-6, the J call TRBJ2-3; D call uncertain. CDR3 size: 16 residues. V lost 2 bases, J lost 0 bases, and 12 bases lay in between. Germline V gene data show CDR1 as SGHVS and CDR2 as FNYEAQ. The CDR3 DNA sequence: TGTGCCAGCAGCTTACTTAGATCTGAAAGCACAGATACGCAGTATTTT. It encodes CASSLLRSESTDTQYF.

CDR3 in amino acids: CASSSPGSGANVLTF. The CDR3 DNA reads TGTGCCAGCAGCTCCCCCGGTTCTGGGGCCAACGTCCTGACTTTC. The chain links TRBV11-2 to TRBJ2-6; D uncertain. Germline lookup yields CDR1 SGHAT and CDR2 FQNNGV. The ends were cut back, 4 bases at V and 1 base at J, with 8 bases in the middle. The CDR3 is 15 amino acids.

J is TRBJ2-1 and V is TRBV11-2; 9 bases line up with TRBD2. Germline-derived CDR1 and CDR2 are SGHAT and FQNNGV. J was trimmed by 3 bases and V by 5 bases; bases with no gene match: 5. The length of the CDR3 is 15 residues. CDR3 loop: CASSPPAGGYNEQFF. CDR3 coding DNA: TGTGCCAGCAGCCCCCCAGCGGGAGGCTACAATGAGCAGTTCTTC. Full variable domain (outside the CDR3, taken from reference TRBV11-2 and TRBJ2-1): EAGVAQSPRYKIIEKRQSVAFWCNPISGHATLYWYQQILGQGPKLLIQFQNNGVVDDSQLPKDRFSAERLKGVDSTLKIQPAKLEDSAVYLCASSPPAGGYNEQFFGPGTRLTVL.

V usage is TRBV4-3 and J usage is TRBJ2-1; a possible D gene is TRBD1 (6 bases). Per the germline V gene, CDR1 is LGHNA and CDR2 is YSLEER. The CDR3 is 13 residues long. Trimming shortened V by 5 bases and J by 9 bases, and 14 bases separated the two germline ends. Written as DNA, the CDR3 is TGCGCCAGCAGCGAAGTACAGGGTGGTGAGCAGTTCTTC. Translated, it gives CASSEVQGGEQFF.

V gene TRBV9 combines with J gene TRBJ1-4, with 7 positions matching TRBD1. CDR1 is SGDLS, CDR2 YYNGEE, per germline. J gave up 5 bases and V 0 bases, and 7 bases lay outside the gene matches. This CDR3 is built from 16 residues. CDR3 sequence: CASSVGAATGNEKLFF. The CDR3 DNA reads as TGTGCCAGCAGCGTAGGGGCTGCGACAGGGAATGAAAAACTGTTTTTT.

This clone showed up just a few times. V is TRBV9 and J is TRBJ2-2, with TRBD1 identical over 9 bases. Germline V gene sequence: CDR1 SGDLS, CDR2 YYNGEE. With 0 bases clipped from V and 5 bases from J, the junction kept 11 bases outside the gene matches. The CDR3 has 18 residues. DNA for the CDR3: TGTGCCAGCAGCGTAGCTGGGACAGGGAAGGGAAGGACCGGGGAGCTGTTTTTT. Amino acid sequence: CASSVAGTGKGRTGELFF.

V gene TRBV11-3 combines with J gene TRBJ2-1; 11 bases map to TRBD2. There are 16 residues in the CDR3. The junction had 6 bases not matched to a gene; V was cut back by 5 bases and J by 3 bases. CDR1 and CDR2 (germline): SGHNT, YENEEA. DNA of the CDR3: TGTGCCAGCAGCCCAAAGACTAGCGGGAACTACAATGAGCAGTTCTTC. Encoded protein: CASSPKTSGNYNEQFF.